The 8 T cell receptor beta chains below all came from one sample that was sequenced in a study of T and B cells in COVID-19 patients. BIOMED2 TRB-A/B primer pools were used in multiplex TRB PCR. TCRdb fed the multiplex PCR reads into MiXCR, producing one record per CDR3 protein. The data show 9,000 to 13,000 distinct CDR3 sequences, 33% seen once. Each TRB amplification used roughly 220-550 ng of genomic DNA from blood. The sample comprised blood. Receptors originate from a human donor with active COVID-19.

The chain couples TRBV12-3 or TRBV12-4 to TRBJ2-3; maybe TRBD2 (7 bases). V lost 4 bases to trimming and J lost 3 bases, with 14 bases between them. This CDR3 is 15 amino acids long. The CDR3 DNA sequence: TGTGCCAGCAGTTCCAACAGGGAGGGAACAGATACGCAGTATTTT. Amino acid sequence: CASSSNREGTDTQYF.

This clonotype was detected a few times. The chain is built from TRBV18 and TRBJ1-1, with a possible D match to TRBD1 (6 bases). CDR1 and CDR2 (germline): KGHSH, LQKENI. Trimming removed 5 bases at V and 7 bases at J, with 11 bases between. The CDR3 spans 12 residues. CDR3 coding DNA: TGTGCCAGCTCAACCAACAGGGTTGAAGCTTTCTTT. This encodes CASSTNRVEAFF.

This clonotype counts as medium-sized (0.01 to 0.1%). V is TRBV15 and J is TRBJ2-7, with D maybe TRBD1 (6 bases). Germline CDR1 LNHNV, CDR2 YYDKDF (reference sequence). The length of the CDR3 is 15 residues. V lost 1 base and J lost 7, with 17 bases in between. The CDR3 region is CATSRATSGQLEQYF. The DNA of the CDR3 is TGTGCCACCAGCAGAGCGACTTCAGGACAGCTGGAGCAGTACTTC.

This clonotype was seen a single time. One end of the junction does not line up with germline, which may come from a read error. The V call is TRBV20-1, the J call TRBJ2-1; 9 bases agree with TRBD2. CDR3 length equals 17 residues. Looked up from germline, CDR1 is DFQATT and CDR2 is SNEGSKA (reference sequence). CDR3 residues: CSAVHAASGGMYNKQFF. In DNA form, the CDR3 reads TGCAGTGCTGTCCATGCCGCAAGCGGGGGGATGTACAATAAGCAGTTCTTC.

V is TRBV6-2 or TRBV6-3 and J is TRBJ1-1; no definite D call. The CDR3 is made up of 11 amino acids. Trimming left V 6 bases short and J 1 base short, with 3 bases between. Germline V gene sequence: CDR1 MNHEY, CDR2 SVGEGT. DNA for the CDR3: TGTGCCAGCAGAAGGAACACTGAAGCTTTCTTT. Residues: CASRRNTEAFF.

The genes are TRBV28 and TRBJ2-5; D gene ambiguous. Trimming stripped 3 bases from V and 5 bases from J, with 13 bases between. The CDR3 consists of 14 residues. Germline V gives CDR1 MDHEN, CDR2 SYDVKM. CDR3 sequence (DNA): TGTGCCAGCAGTTTGGTAACCGGGTGGGAGACCCAGTACTTC. It translates to CASSLVTGWETQYF.

In its sample, this clonotype ranks as medium-sized. The J gene is TRBJ1-2, the V gene TRBV6-5; possible D gene TRBD1, 5 bases. Germline V gene lookup returns CDR1 MNHEY and CDR2 SVGAGI. The length of the CDR3 is 13 residues. V was cut by 6 bases and J by 4 bases, with 12 bases left in between. The CDR3: CASRPQVPYGYTF. The CDR3 coding sequence is TGTGCCAGCAGACCACAGGTCCCCTATGGCTACACCTTC.

By share of the sample, this clonotype is medium-sized. This chain joins TRBV19 and TRBJ1-5; 9 bases map to TRBD1. J was trimmed by 0 bases and V by 4 bases; bases with no gene match: 1. In germline, CDR1 is LNHDA, CDR2 SQIVND (reference sequence). CDR3 length: 15 amino acids. CDR3 sequence: CASSKDRGSNQPQHF. The CDR3 DNA reads TGTGCCAGTAGTAAGGACAGGGGTAGCAATCAGCCCCAGCATTTT.